This section outlines one TCR beta chain sequence together with its context. No antigen is known for it. The same CDR3 is also encoded by other DNA sequences in this sample. CDR1 and CDR2 from the germline V gene are SGHRS and YFSETQ. V was clipped by 4 bases and J by 2 bases, with 10 bases between them. This CDR3 contains 13 residues. Profiling relied on immunoSEQ multiplex PCR, and the TCRdb table lists in-frame clones only, not all of them. This table holds hundreds of thousands of clones, around two thirds found once. This entry is derived from a study of shared clonotypes between healthy human individuals. The study's findings and limits: The study found approximately 5% of naive CD4 clonotypes shared across a few donors.

This clonotype was sampled from a young woman in good health. V usage is TRBV5-1 and J usage is TRBJ2-7, with D perhaps being TRBD1 or TRBD2 (6 bases each). The sample consisted of memory CD4+ T cells sorted from blood. The subset denotes: CD45RA-negative fraction. This chain's CDR3 is CASSGGTTYEQYF. As DNA, the CDR3 is TGCGCCAGCAGCGGGGGGACAACCTACGAGCAGTACTTC.